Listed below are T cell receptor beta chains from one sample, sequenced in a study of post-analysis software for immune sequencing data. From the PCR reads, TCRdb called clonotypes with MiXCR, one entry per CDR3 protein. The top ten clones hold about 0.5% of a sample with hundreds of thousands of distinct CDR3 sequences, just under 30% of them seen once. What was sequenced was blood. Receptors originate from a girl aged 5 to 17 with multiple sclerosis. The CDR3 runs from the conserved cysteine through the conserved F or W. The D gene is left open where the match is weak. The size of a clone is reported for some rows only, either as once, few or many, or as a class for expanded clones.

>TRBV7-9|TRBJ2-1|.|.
TGTGCCAGCAGCGTACCGGACCAATCTTCCTACAATGAGCAGTTCTTC
CASSVPDQSSYNEQFF
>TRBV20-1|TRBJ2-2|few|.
TGCAGTTTCGCGGCCGGGGAGCTGTTTTTT
CSFAAGELFF
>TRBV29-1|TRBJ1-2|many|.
TGCAGCGTTTTCGGGGTGAACTATGGCTACACCTTC
CSVFGVNYGYTF
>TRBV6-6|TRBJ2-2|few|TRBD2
TGTGCCAGCAGTGGGGCTAGCGGCAACACCGGGGAGCTGTTTTTT
CASSGASGNTGELFF
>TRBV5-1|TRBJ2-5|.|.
TGCGCCAGCAGCCCGCTAGGGGTTGTGGAGCAAGAGACCCAGTACTTC
CASSPLGVVEQETQYF
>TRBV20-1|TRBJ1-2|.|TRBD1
TGCAGTGCTAGAGCGACAGGGGGCGATGGCTACACCTTC
CSARATGGDGYTF
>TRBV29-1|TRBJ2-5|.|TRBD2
TGCAGCGTGAATCCGGGACTACCACAAGAGACCCAGTACTTC
CSVNPGLPQETQYF
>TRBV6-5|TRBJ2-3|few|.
TGTGCCAGCAGGAGGGGGGTAAGCACAGATACGCAGTATTTT
CASRRGVSTDTQYF
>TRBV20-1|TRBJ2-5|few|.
TGCAGTGCTAGAAGTCCCAGCGGGAAGAGGGGGGGGCAGTACTTC
CSARSPSGKRGGQYF
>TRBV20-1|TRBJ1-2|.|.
TGCAGTCTCGACGGGACTTGGGGCTACACCTTC
CSLDGTWGYTF
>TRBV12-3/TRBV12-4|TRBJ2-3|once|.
TGTGCCAGCAGTTGGTCCGGCGGGGTGCGCGCAGATACGCAGTATTTT
CASSWSGGVRADTQYF
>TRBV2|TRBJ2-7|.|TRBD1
TGTGCCTCACGGACAGGGGGCGAGCAGTACTTC
CASRTGGEQYF
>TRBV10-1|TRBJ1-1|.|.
TGCGCCAGCGGCTTTGGGTGGGCGAACACTGAAGCTTTCTTT
CASGFGWANTEAFF
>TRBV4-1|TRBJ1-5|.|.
TGCGCCTGCAGCCAAGCGTCGGGATACAATCAGCCCCAGCATTTT
CACSQASGYNQPQHF
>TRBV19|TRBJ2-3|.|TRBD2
TGTGCCAGTAGTAGCTTCGGGACTAGCGGGGCGCCTCGCACAGATACGCAGTATTTT
CASSSFGTSGAPRTDTQYF
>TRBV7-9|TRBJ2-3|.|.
TGTGCCAGCAGCTCGGGGGAGTATTTT
CASSSGEYF
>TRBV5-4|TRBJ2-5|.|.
TGTGCCAGCAGCTTCCCCATGCAGACCCAGTACTTC
CASSFPMQTQYF
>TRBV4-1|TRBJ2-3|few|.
TGCGCCAGCAGCCAAGAGGGGACTCACACAGATACGCAGTATTTT
CASSQEGTHTDTQYF
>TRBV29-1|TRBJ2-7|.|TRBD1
TGCAGCGTTACCACAGGGGCCGTCTACGAGCAGTACTTC
CSVTTGAVYEQYF
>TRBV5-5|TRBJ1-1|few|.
TGTGCCAGCAGCTTGGCCACCCAGAACACTGAAGCTTTCTTT
CASSLATQNTEAFF
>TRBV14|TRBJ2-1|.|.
TGTGCCAGCAGCCAATTGGGGACTGGAAAATACAATGAGCAGTTCTTC
CASSQLGTGKYNEQFF
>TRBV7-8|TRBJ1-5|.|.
TGTGCCAGCAGCTTAGACAGGAGGGACCGCAATCAGCCCCAGCATTTT
CASSLDRRDRNQPQHF
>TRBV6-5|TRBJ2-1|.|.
TGTGCCAGCAGTTACGGAGGCGGGCAGTGCTTC
CASSYGGGQCF
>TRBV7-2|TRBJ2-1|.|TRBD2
TGTGCCAGCAGCTTAAATTCGGCGGGGGGGCAGGCTGAGCAGTTCTTC
CASSLNSAGGQAEQFF
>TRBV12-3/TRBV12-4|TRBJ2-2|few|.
TGTGCCGGGGCCCAGGGTTTGTACACCGGGGAGCTGTTTTTT
CAGAQGLYTGELFF
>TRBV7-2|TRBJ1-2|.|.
TGTGCCAGCGGCCCACAAAGGGGCTACACCTTC
CASGPQRGYTF
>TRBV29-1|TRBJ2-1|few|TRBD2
TGCAGCGTTGAAGTAGCGGGAGCGCAGAATGAGCAGTTCTTC
CSVEVAGAQNEQFF
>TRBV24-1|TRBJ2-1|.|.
TGTGCCACCAGTGATCGGACAGTTCGAAACAATGAGCAGTTCTTC
CATSDRTVRNNEQFF
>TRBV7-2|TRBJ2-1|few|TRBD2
TGTGCCAGCAGCCCCTGGGCAGCGGTGGGCGGGAGTGGTAATGAGCAGTTCTTC
CASSPWAAVGGSGNEQFF
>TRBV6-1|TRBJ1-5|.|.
TGTGCCAGCAGGGGACCTTTTGGGCAGGGAGGGTGGAATCAGCCCCAGCATTTT
CASRGPFGQGGWNQPQHF